These 31 T cell receptor beta chains were all obtained from the same sample, sequenced in a study of blood T cell repertoires in COVID-19. Measured with immunoSEQ multiplex PCR; TCRdb has only the in-frame clones, and not every one. The sample lists more than 100,000 clones, 55% to 75% seen once, with more than 0.75% in the top ten. The sequencing sample was made of peripheral blood. These receptors all stem from a human donor with acute or convalescent COVID-19. The donor label of this sample is uncertain.

V and J are TRBV24-1 and TRBJ1-5; tentatively, D is TRBD1 (5 bases). V was trimmed by 3 bases and J by 6 bases, leaving 11 bases between them. The CDR3 runs to 14 residues. The germline gives CDR1 KGHDR, CDR2 SFDVKD. In DNA, the CDR3 is TGTGCCACCAGTGATCAGGGTTACGGTCAGCCCCAGCATTTT. Translated, it gives CATSDQGYGQPQHF.

This chain connects TRBV4-1 to TRBJ1-5; possibly TRBD1 for D (5 bases). The CDR3 loop spans 16 amino acids. Per the germline V gene, CDR1 is MGHRA and CDR2 is YSYEKL. V lost 3 bases to trimming and J lost 4 bases, with 16 bases between them. DNA for the CDR3: TGCGCCAGCAGCCAGGGGGGGACTGTTGCTAATCAGCCCCAGCATTTT. Translated: CASSQGGTVANQPQHF.

The J gene is TRBJ1-5, the V gene TRBV27; D uncertain. The V gene's germline CDR1 is MNHEY and CDR2 SMNVEV (reference sequence). Trimming stripped 6 bases from V and 7 bases from J, with 13 bases between. The CDR3 length is 13 residues. The CDR3 is CASSFGDRQPQHF. CDR3 DNA sequence: TGTGCCAGCAGCTTCGGGGATCGCCAGCCCCAGCATTTT.

V is TRBV4-2 and J is TRBJ2-3, with 9 bases lining up with TRBD2. This CDR3 has 16 residues. V was pared by 0 bases and J by 2 bases, with 3 bases of the junction left unmatched. Germline V gene data show CDR1 as LGHNA and CDR2 as YNFKEQ. CDR3 coding DNA: TGTGCCAGCAGCCAAGAGCTAGCGGGGTACACAGATACGCAGTATTTT. Protein sequence: CASSQELAGYTDTQYF.

The V call is TRBV2, the J call TRBJ2-1, with 12 bases aligning to TRBD1. Unmatched junction bases numbered 5, after V lost 5 bases and J lost 6 bases. The CDR3 contains 15 residues. CDR1 is SNHLY, CDR2 FYNNEI, per germline. CDR3 in DNA: TGTGCCAGCAGTTCCGGGACAGGGGGCTTCAATGAGCAGTTCTTC. Protein: CASSSGTGGFNEQFF.

By sample fraction, this clone is medium-sized. The chain combines TRBV5-4 with TRBJ2-7; perhaps TRBD1 as D (5 bases). Trimming cost V 3 bases and J 1 base, with 8 bases left between them. CDR1 and CDR2 (germline): SGHNT, YYREEE (reference sequence). The CDR3 is 13 residues long. The CDR3, as DNA: TGTGCCAGCAGCTCCCAGGGTTCCTACGAGCAGTACTTC. This gives the protein CASSSQGSYEQYF.

The rearrangement uses TRBV4-1 and TRBJ2-1; TRBD2 matches at 10 bases. The CDR3 consists of 15 residues. The germline gives CDR1 MGHRA, CDR2 YSYEKL. With 0 bases clipped from V and 7 bases from J, the junction kept 3 bases outside the gene matches. The CDR3 nucleotides read TGCGCCAGCAGCCAAGAGGGACTAGCGCAGAATGAGCAGTTCTTC. Its translation is CASSQEGLAQNEQFF.

The chain's CDR3 is CAISERDDRAQAFF. The CDR3 DNA sequence: TGTGCCATCAGTGAGCGGGACGACAGGGCGCAAGCTTTCTTT. The gene calls are TRBV10-3 and TRBJ1-1, with 7 positions matching TRBD1. The CDR3 length is 14 residues. Per germline, CDR1 ENHRY and CDR2 SYGVKD. V gave up 2 bases and J gave up 9 bases; unmatched junction bases: 9.

The CDR3 DNA is TGCGCCAGCAGCCCCGGGGGGGTCGGACTAGCGGGGGCCAATACGCAGTATTTT. Translating it yields CASSPGGVGLAGANTQYF. This chain uses TRBV5-1 with TRBJ2-3, with TRBD2 matching 13 bases. Looked up from germline, CDR1 is SGHRS and CDR2 is YFSETQ. This CDR3 comprises 18 residues. V gave up 4 bases and J gave up 7 bases; unmatched junction bases: 15. The full variable domain, rest sourced from reference TRBV5-1 and TRBJ2-3, is KAGVTQTPRYLIKTRGQQVTLSCSPISGHRSVSWYQQTPGQGLQFLFEYFSETQRNKGNFPGRFSGRQFSNSRSEMNVSTLELGDSALYLCASSPGGVGLAGANTQYFGPGTRLTVL.

V and J are TRBV4-1 and TRBJ2-2; 11 bases fit TRBD2. Germline lookup yields CDR1 MGHRA and CDR2 YSYEKL. V shed 2 bases, J shed 8 bases, and the junction held 4 bases outside the gene matches. This CDR3 contains 15 residues. CDR3: CASSQYRTSGGELFF. CDR3 coding DNA: TGCGCCAGCAGCCAATATCGGACTAGCGGGGGGGAGCTGTTTTTT.

V is TRBV7-2 and J is TRBJ2-5; 7 bases match TRBD2. V lost 1 base, J lost 2 bases, and 4 bases stayed unmatched. The CDR3 sequence is 15 residues long. CDR1 and CDR2 from the germline V gene are SGHTA and FQGNSA. The CDR3 sequence is CASSLVGGIQETQYF. The CDR3 DNA is TGTGCCAGCAGCTTAGTGGGGGGGATTCAAGAGACCCAGTACTTC.

The chain couples TRBV3-1 (or the pseudogene TRBV3-2) to TRBJ2-3; D is perhaps TRBD2 (6 bases). Germline CDR1 LGHDT, CDR2 YNNKEL (reference sequence). Trimming pared 4 bases from V and 6 bases from J, leaving 11 bases between. CDR3 length: 13 residues. The CDR3: CASSLTSSDTQYF. For the CDR3, the DNA is TGTGCCAGCAGCCTGACTAGTTCGGATACGCAGTATTTT.

The chain recombines TRBV6-1 with TRBJ1-5, with unresolved D. This CDR3 has 15 amino acids. Germline V gives CDR1 MNHNS, CDR2 SASEGT. V was shortened by 0 bases and J by 7 bases, with 13 bases between the two germline ends. The CDR3 is CASSEARGVGQPQHF. The CDR3 nucleotides are TGTGCCAGCAGTGAAGCGCGGGGAGTTGGGCAGCCCCAGCATTTT.

The chain is built from TRBV12-3 or TRBV12-4 and TRBJ2-7; tentative D call: TRBD2 (6 bases). The CDR3 is made up of 13 amino acids. The V gene lost 6 bases and the J gene lost 3 bases, with 12 bases spanning the gap. This chain's CDR3 is CASRDYSHYEQYF. The DNA for the CDR3 is TGTGCCAGCAGGGACTATTCCCACTACGAGCAGTACTTC.

The chain has TRBV10-3 and TRBJ2-3; 8 bases map to TRBD2. V lost 6 bases, J lost 2 bases, and 7 bases stayed unmatched. CDR1 is ENHRY, CDR2 SYGVKD, per germline. The CDR3 consists of 15 residues. For the CDR3, the DNA is TGTGCCATCAGAGATCGGGGGGGATACACAGATACGCAGTATTTT. Translating it yields CAIRDRGGYTDTQYF.

V gene TRBV11-1 combines with J gene TRBJ1-6; 7 bases align to TRBD1. With 3 bases clipped from V and 6 bases from J, the junction kept 2 bases outside the gene matches. The germline V gene encodes CDR1 SGHAT and CDR2 FQDESV (reference sequence). The length of the CDR3 is 14 residues. The CDR3 is CASSFGTVNSPLHF. In nucleotides, the CDR3 is TGTGCCAGCAGCTTCGGGACAGTTAATTCACCCCTCCACTTT.

This clone was detected only a few times. The V gene is TRBV11-2, the J gene TRBJ2-7; TRBD1 matches at 9 bases. With 5 bases clipped from V and 4 bases from J, the junction kept 9 bases outside the gene matches. CDR1 SGHAT and CDR2 FQNNGV come from the germline V gene. The length of the CDR3 is 15 residues. As DNA, the CDR3 is TGTGCCAGCAGCGCAGGGACAGGGAATCGGTACGAGCAGTACTTC. Translation gives CASSAGTGNRYEQYF. Drawing the rest from reference TRBV11-2 and TRBJ2-7, the complete variable domain is EAGVAQSPRYKIIEKRQSVAFWCNPISGHATLYWYQQILGQGPKLLIQFQNNGVVDDSQLPKDRFSAERLKGVDSTLKIQPAKLEDSAVYLCASSAGTGNRYEQYFGPGTRLTVT.

The chain uses TRBV5-5 and TRBJ1-3, with a tentative D call TRBD1 (5 bases). V was cut by 4 bases and J by 3 bases, with 14 bases left in between. The CDR3 consists of 15 residues. Germline CDR1 and CDR2: SGHKS and YYEKEE (reference sequence). As DNA, the CDR3 is TGTGCCAGCAGCACGTACGCAGGGATTGGAAACACCATATATTTT. Its protein product is CASSTYAGIGNTIYF. The full variable domain, completed using reference TRBV5-5 and TRBJ1-3, is DAGVTQSPTHLIKTRGQQVTLRCSPISGHKSVSWYQQVLGQGPQFIFQYYEKEERGRGNFPDRFSARQFPNYSSELNVNALLLGDSALYLCASSTYAGIGNTIYFGEGSWLTVV.

This clone was observed once. The chain links TRBV6-5 to TRBJ2-5; possibly TRBD1 for D (8 bases). The CDR3 runs 14 residues. The germline V gene has CDR1 MNHEY and CDR2 SVGAGI. V lost 6 bases and J 5 bases, leaving 16 bases between the germline ends. CDR3 sequence (DNA): TGTGCCAGCAGCTGGACAGGGAGGGATGAGACCCAGTACTTC. Its translation: CASSWTGRDETQYF.

V is TRBV18 and J is TRBJ1-2; D is perhaps TRBD1 (5 bases). With 3 bases removed from V and 3 bases from J, the gap between germline ends came to 14 bases. The CDR3 loop spans 15 amino acids. In germline, CDR1 is KGHSH, CDR2 LQKENI. DNA of the CDR3: TGTGCCAGCTCACCCAGCGGGAGGGGACACTATGGCTACACCTTC. Translation gives CASSPSGRGHYGYTF.

The V and J genes are TRBV7-2 and TRBJ2-1; 11 bases line up with TRBD2. CDR1 is SGHTA, CDR2 FQGNSA, per germline. The CDR3 has 16 amino acids. Germline trimming cut 5 bases from V and 4 bases from J; bases unmatched to any gene: 7. The DNA for the CDR3 is TGTGCCAGCAGCCTGAGTAGCGGGGGGGCTTACAATGAGCAGTTCTTC. This translates into CASSLSSGGAYNEQFF.

The V and J genes are TRBV6-6 and TRBJ1-3; D not certain. Germline values: CDR1 MNHNY, CDR2 SVGAGI (reference sequence). The ends were cut back, 0 bases at V and 4 bases at J, with 4 bases in the middle. The length of the CDR3 is 13 residues. CDR3 sequence (DNA): TGTGCCAGCAGTTACTCTCTGGGAAACACCATATATTTT. Its protein is CASSYSLGNTIYF.

The chain uses TRBV19 and TRBJ2-3, with 16 positions matching TRBD2. Trimming removed 5 bases from V and 5 bases from J; junction bases left unmatched: 13. The CDR3 is 19 residues long. Germline V gene lookup returns CDR1 LNHDA and CDR2 SQIVND (reference sequence). The CDR3 nucleotides are TGTGCCAGTAGTTTTAATCCGGGACTAGCGGGGGGGCCTGGAGATACGCAGTATTTT. Its translation: CASSFNPGLAGGPGDTQYF.

V gene TRBV2 combines with J gene TRBJ2-2; 9 nucleotides align to TRBD1. With V trimmed by 6 bases and J by 6 bases, 20 bases remained unmatched. Germline-derived CDR1 and CDR2 are SNHLY and FYNNEI. This CDR3 is built from 19 residues. CDR3 DNA: TGTGCCAGCAGAACCTTACGAGGGACAGGGAAACTCGGCGCCGGGGAGCTGTTTTTT. Protein: CASRTLRGTGKLGAGELFF. Full variable domain (remainder filled in from reference TRBV2 and TRBJ2-2): EPEVTQTPSHQVTQMGQEVILRCVPISNHLYFYWYRQILGQKVEFLVSFYNNEISEKSEIFDDQFSVERPDGSNFTLKIRSTKLEDSAMYFCASRTLRGTGKLGAGELFFGEGSRLTVL.

V and J are TRBV2 and TRBJ2-5; weak D call: TRBD1 (5 bases). The germline gives CDR1 SNHLY, CDR2 FYNNEI. The CDR3 has 13 amino acids. Trimming cost V 7 bases and J 4 bases, with 13 bases left between them. The CDR3 protein is CASILWGGETQYF. The CDR3, as DNA: TGTGCCAGCATTCTATGGGGCGGAGAGACCCAGTACTTC.

The chain combines TRBV28 with TRBJ2-2; maybe TRBD1 (6 bases). The CDR3 contains 17 residues. Per the germline V gene, CDR1 is MDHEN and CDR2 is SYDVKM. Trimming removed 4 bases at V and 3 bases at J, with 18 bases between. CDR3 loop: CASSYPAGDEDTGELFF. CDR3 coding DNA: TGTGCCAGCAGTTACCCGGCAGGGGACGAAGACACCGGGGAGCTGTTTTTT.

This clone was picked up many times. V usage is TRBV11-3 and J usage is TRBJ1-1; no clear D gene. The CDR3 sequence is 13 residues long. Germline CDR1 and CDR2: SGHNT and YENEEA. The V end was cut by 0 bases, the J end by 2 bases, with 4 bases between. The CDR3 DNA follows: TGTGCCAGCAGCTTAGACAGAAACACTGAAGCTTTCTTT. It is translated as CASSLDRNTEAFF.

The chain recombines TRBV2 with TRBJ1-5, with D perhaps matching TRBD1 (5 bases). The CDR3 extends over 16 amino acids. CDR1 SNHLY and CDR2 FYNNEI come from the germline V gene. Trimming took 1 base from V and 2 from J, leaving 12 bases between them. The CDR3 DNA reads TGTGCCAGCAGTGAAGGGGGGGGAAGCGGCAATCAGCCCCAGCATTTT. This translates into CASSEGGGSGNQPQHF.

The chain couples TRBV6-5 to TRBJ1-2; TRBD1 matches at 11 bases. Germline values: CDR1 MNHEY, CDR2 SVGAGI. The ends lost 2 bases at V and 8 bases at J; junction bases unmatched: 4. CDR3 length equals 14 residues. This chain's CDR3 is CASSYTGQGAGYTF. The CDR3 nucleotides read TGTGCCAGCAGTTACACCGGACAGGGGGCGGGCTACACCTTC.

The chain links TRBV27 to TRBJ1-6, with D maybe TRBD1 (6 bases). The CDR3 runs to 15 residues. The germline V gene has CDR1 MNHEY and CDR2 SMNVEV (reference sequence). V dropped 7 bases and J dropped 7 bases, with 17 bases sitting between them. The CDR3 region is CASKTQGSKNSPLHF. DNA for the CDR3: TGTGCCAGCAAAACACAGGGTAGTAAGAATTCACCCCTCCACTTT.

The gene calls are TRBV6-5 and TRBJ1-2; 7 bases match TRBD1. The CDR3 runs 12 residues. Losses at the gene ends were 10 bases for V and 7 bases for J; bases not matched to a gene: 9. CDR1 and CDR2 (germline): MNHEY, SVGAGI. The CDR3 DNA follows: TGTGCCACAACCACAGGGGAGGTTGGCTACACCTTC. Protein sequence: CATTTGEVGYTF.